These T cell receptor beta chains were read from a single sample in a study of blood T cell repertoires in COVID-19. The table came from immunoSEQ multiplex PCR; TCRdb's copy has only in-frame clones and leaves some out. This table has around 190,000 clones, approximately 91% appearing once. Sequencing was carried out using peripheral blood. All receptors come from a man aged 50 to 60 with COVID-19, enrolled during active disease. Both conserved end residues are part of each CDR3. D genes are given only for firm matches. Where a row states a size, it is once, few, many or the class of an expanded clone; other rows omit it.

V	J	length	D	size	CDR3	DNA
TRBV6-1	TRBJ1-4	16	TRBD1	NA	CASSEGTGPTNEKLFF	TGTGCCAGCAGTGAGGGGACAGGGCCAACTAATGAAAAACTGTTTTTT
TRBV18	TRBJ2-7	16	TRBD2	NA	CASSPPGRTSSYEQYF	TGTGCCAGCTCACCCCCTGGGAGGACTAGCTCCTACGAGCAGTACTTC
TRBV5-6	TRBJ1-2	15	NA	NA	CASSLGGTSNYGYTF	TGTGCCAGCAGCTTGGGGGGCACCTCTAACTATGGCTACACCTTC
TRBV9	TRBJ2-5	15	TRBD1	NA	CASSVVGQGTETQYF	TGTGCCAGCAGCGTAGTGGGACAGGGAACAGAGACCCAGTACTTC
TRBV2	TRBJ2-5	13	NA	NA	CASSDPAGETQYF	TGTGCCAGCAGTGATCCGGCAGGAGAGACCCAGTACTTC
TRBV10-2	TRBJ2-7	14	NA	NA	CASSESGGKNEQYF	TGCGCCAGCAGTGAGTCTGGGGGGAAGAACGAGCAGTACTTC
TRBV5-4	TRBJ1-1	14	NA	NA	CASSPLEANTEAFF	TGTGCCAGCAGCCCGCTTGAGGCGAACACTGAAGCTTTCTTT
TRBV9	TRBJ2-7	16	NA	once	CASSVSPLASSYEQYF	TGTGCCAGCAGCGTCTCCCCTCTAGCGAGCTCCTACGAGCAGTACTTC
TRBV14	TRBJ2-6	14	NA	NA	CASSQVRWANVLTF	TGTGCCAGCAGCCAAGTTCGGTGGGCCAACGTCCTGACTTTC
TRBV19	TRBJ2-1	15	TRBD1	NA	CASARDRRTYNEQFF	TGTGCCAGTGCCCGGGACAGGCGGACCTACAATGAGCAGTTCTTC
TRBV5-1	TRBJ2-5	12	NA	NA	CASSANQETQYF	TGCGCCAGCAGCGCTAACCAAGAGACCCAGTACTTC
TRBV27	TRBJ1-4	17	NA	NA	CASSPFVATRVNEKLFF	TGTGCCAGCAGTCCATTCGTTGCAACACGGGTTAATGAAAAACTGTTTTTT
TRBV18	TRBJ2-3	17	TRBD2	NA	CASSNTIAGFGTDTQYF	TGTGCCAGCTCGAACACAATAGCGGGATTCGGCACAGATACGCAGTATTTT
TRBV3-1/TRBV3-2	TRBJ1-5	16	TRBD1	NA	CASSQGQGVGNQPQHF	TGTGCCAGCAGCCAAGGACAGGGGGTAGGCAATCAGCCCCAGCATTTT
TRBV12-3/TRBV12-4	TRBJ2-5	13	NA	once	CASSKTGPGAQYF	TGTGCCAGCAGCAAGACAGGCCCTGGGGCCCAGTACTTC
TRBV7-2	TRBJ2-7	13	NA	NA	CASSTRSPYEQYF	TGTGCCAGCAGCACCCGAAGCCCTTACGAGCAGTACTTC
TRBV5-5	TRBJ2-7	16	TRBD1	NA	CASSLSSGTGSYEQYF	TGTGCCAGCAGCCTGAGTTCCGGGACAGGATCCTACGAGCAGTACTTC
TRBV18	TRBJ2-3	16	TRBD1	NA	CASSPQGQGARDTQYF	TGTGCCAGCTCACCACAAGGACAGGGGGCAAGGGATACGCAGTATTTT
TRBV2	TRBJ1-5	14	NA	NA	CASSDQGTNQPQHF	TGTGCCAGCAGTGATCAGGGGACGAATCAGCCCCAGCATTTT
TRBV11-3	TRBJ2-1	15	NA	NA	CASSLGTSSYNEQFF	TGTGCCAGCAGCTTAGGTACTTCCTCCTACAATGAGCAGTTCTTC
TRBV11-2	TRBJ2-1	15	NA	NA	CASSLDSATYNEQFF	TGTGCCAGCAGTCTGGACAGCGCGACCTACAATGAGCAGTTCTTC
TRBV6-5	TRBJ2-7	13	NA	NA	CASRNSGTYEQYF	TGTGCCAGCAGAAACAGTGGGACTTACGAGCAGTACTTC
TRBV6-2/TRBV6-3	TRBJ1-5	14	NA	NA	CASSYRGSNQPQHF	TGTGCCAGCAGTTACAGGGGAAGCAATCAGCCCCAGCATTTT
TRBV5-6	TRBJ2-7	12	NA	NA	CASSLVAYEQYF	TGTGCCAGCAGCTTGGTGGCATACGAGCAGTACTTC
TRBV19	TRBJ2-5	18	TRBD2	NA	CASSIRRPGGLAAETQYF	TGTGCCAGTAGTATTCGCAGGCCCGGGGGACTAGCCGCTGAGACCCAGTACTTC
TRBV7-8	TRBJ1-3	15	NA	NA	CASSSIAGFGNTIYF	TGTGCCAGCAGCTCGATAGCGGGGTTCGGAAACACCATATATTTT
TRBV3-1/TRBV3-2	TRBJ2-1	15	TRBD2	NA	CASSQDSSGSSEQFF	TGTGCCAGCAGCCAAGATTCTAGCGGGAGTTCTGAGCAGTTCTTC
TRBV7-9	TRBJ1-1	14	NA	NA	CASSQSLLDTEAFF	TGTGCCAGCAGTCAAAGCCTCCTGGACACTGAAGCTTTCTTT
TRBV5-8	TRBJ2-3	14	NA	once	CASSLPSGTDTQYF	TGTGCCAGCAGCTTGCCGTCGGGCACAGATACGCAGTATTTT
TRBV9	TRBJ2-7	14	NA	NA	CASSAQDRNYEQYF	TGTGCCAGCAGCGCCCAGGACAGAAACTACGAGCAGTACTTC
TRBV19	TRBJ2-2	16	TRBD2	NA	CASNAGLAGVGGELFF	TGTGCCAGTAACGCGGGACTAGCGGGAGTTGGCGGGGAGCTGTTTTTT
TRBV29-1	TRBJ2-2	15	NA	NA	CSVVQATSNTGELFF	TGCAGCGTTGTTCAGGCCACTTCGAACACCGGGGAGCTGTTTTTT
TRBV21-1	TRBJ2-3	17	NA	NA	CASSTRTSGRGHRLGYF	TGTGCCAGCAGCACCCGGACTAGCGGGAGGGGTCACAGATTGGGGTATTTT
TRBV24-1	TRBJ2-1	11	NA	NA	CATSDFNEQFF	TGTGCCACCAGTGACTTCAATGAGCAGTTCTTC
TRBV2	TRBJ2-7	15	TRBD1	NA	CASSYPGQGIYEQYF	TGTGCCAGCAGTTACCCGGGACAGGGAATATACGAGCAGTACTTC
TRBV28	TRBJ1-1	14	NA	NA	CASSPPGGMTEAFF	TGTGCCAGCAGTCCTCCGGGGGGTATGACTGAAGCTTTCTTT
TRBV27	TRBJ2-3	17	NA	NA	CASSQSPGQSRKDTQYF	TGTGCCAGCAGCCAATCCCCCGGACAGTCCCGTAAGGATACGCAGTATTTT
TRBV6-2/TRBV6-3	TRBJ1-5	16	TRBD1	NA	CASSSWTGGEYQPQHF	TGTGCCAGCAGCTCATGGACAGGGGGCGAGTATCAGCCCCAGCATTTT
TRBV21-1	TRBJ2-5	16	NA	few	CASSKARTGLKETQYF	TGTGCCAGCAGCAAAGCTAGGACAGGGCTGAAAGAGACCCAGTACTTC
TRBV6-5	TRBJ2-7	15	NA	NA	CASSFSGDVSDEQYF	TGTGCCAGCAGTTTTTCAGGGGATGTTAGTGACGAGCAGTACTTC
TRBV25-1	TRBJ2-1	16	NA	NA	CASSEFLYFGYNEQFF	TGTGCCAGCAGTGAATTTTTGTATTTCGGGTACAATGAGCAGTTCTTC
TRBV6-5	TRBJ2-1	16	TRBD2	NA	CASSWIAGLEGNEQFF	TGTGCCAGCAGTTGGATAGCGGGTCTCGAGGGAAATGAGCAGTTCTTC
TRBV3-1/TRBV3-2	TRBJ1-1	15	TRBD1	NA	CASSPKSRGRTEAFF	TGTGCCAGCAGCCCTAAGAGCAGGGGGCGGACTGAAGCTTTCTTT
TRBV5-8	TRBJ2-7	14	TRBD1	NA	CASSLGQGRHEQYF	TGTGCCAGCAGCTTGGGACAGGGCAGACACGAGCAGTACTTC
TRBV2	TRBJ2-2	16	NA	NA	CASRDGQRSYTGELFF	TGTGCCAGCAGAGACGGACAGAGGTCCTACACCGGGGAGCTGTTTTTT
TRBV6-2/TRBV6-3	TRBJ2-2	16	TRBD2	few	CASSPFTGGYTGELFF	TGTGCCAGCAGCCCCTTCACGGGGGGTTATACCGGGGAGCTGTTTTTT
TRBV19	TRBJ1-5	16	NA	NA	CASTPPRWQIGQPQHF	TGTGCCAGTACCCCCCCCAGGTGGCAGATCGGTCAGCCCCAGCATTTT
TRBV6-5	TRBJ2-7	13	TRBD1	NA	CASSQTGSYEQYF	TGTGCCAGCAGCCAGACAGGGTCCTACGAGCAGTACTTC
TRBV5-6	TRBJ1-4	15	NA	NA	CASSLAGQGSEKLFF	TGTGCCAGCAGCTTGGCTGGGCAGGGAAGTGAAAAACTGTTTTTT